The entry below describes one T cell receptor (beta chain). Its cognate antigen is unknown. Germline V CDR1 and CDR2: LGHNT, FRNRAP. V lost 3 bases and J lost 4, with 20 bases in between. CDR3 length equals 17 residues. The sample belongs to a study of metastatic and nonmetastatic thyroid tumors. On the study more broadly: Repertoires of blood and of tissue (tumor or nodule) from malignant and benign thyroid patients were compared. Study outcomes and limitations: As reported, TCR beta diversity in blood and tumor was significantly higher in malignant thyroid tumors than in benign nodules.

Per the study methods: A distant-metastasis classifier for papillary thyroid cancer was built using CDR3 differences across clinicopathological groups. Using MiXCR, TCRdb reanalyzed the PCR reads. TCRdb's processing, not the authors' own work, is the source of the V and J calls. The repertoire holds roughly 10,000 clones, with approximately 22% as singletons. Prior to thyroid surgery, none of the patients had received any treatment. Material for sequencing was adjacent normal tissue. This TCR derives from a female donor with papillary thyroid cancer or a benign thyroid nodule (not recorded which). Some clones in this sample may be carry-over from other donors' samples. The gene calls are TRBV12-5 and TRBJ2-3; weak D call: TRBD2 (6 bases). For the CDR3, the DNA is TGTGCTAGTGGTTTTGCCACTAGCTGGGGGTGGGCAGATACGCAGTATTTT. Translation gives CASGFATSWGWADTQYF.